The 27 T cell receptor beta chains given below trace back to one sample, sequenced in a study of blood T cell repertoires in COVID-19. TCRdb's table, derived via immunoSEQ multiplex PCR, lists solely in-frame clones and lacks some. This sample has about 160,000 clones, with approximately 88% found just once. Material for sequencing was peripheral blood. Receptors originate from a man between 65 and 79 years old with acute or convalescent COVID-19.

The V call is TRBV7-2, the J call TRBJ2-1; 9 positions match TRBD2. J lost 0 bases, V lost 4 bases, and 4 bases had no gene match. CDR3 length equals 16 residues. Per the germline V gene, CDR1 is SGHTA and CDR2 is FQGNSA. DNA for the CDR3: TGTGCCAGCAGCTCCCGACTAGCGGACTCCTACAATGAGCAGTTCTTC. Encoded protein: CASSSRLADSYNEQFF. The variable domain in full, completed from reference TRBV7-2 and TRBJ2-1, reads GAGVSQSPSNKVTEKGKDVELRCDPISGHTALYWYRQSLGQGLEFLIYFQGNSAPDKSGLPSDRFSAERTGGSVSTLTIQRTQQEDSAVYLCASSSRLADSYNEQFFGPGTRLTVL.

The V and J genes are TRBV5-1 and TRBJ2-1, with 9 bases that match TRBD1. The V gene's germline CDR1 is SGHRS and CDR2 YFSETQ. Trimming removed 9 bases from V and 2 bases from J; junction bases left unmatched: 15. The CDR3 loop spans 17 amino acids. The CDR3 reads CATRTGESVGAYNEQFF. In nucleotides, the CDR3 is TGCGCCACCAGGACAGGGGAATCCGTCGGGGCCTACAATGAGCAGTTCTTC.

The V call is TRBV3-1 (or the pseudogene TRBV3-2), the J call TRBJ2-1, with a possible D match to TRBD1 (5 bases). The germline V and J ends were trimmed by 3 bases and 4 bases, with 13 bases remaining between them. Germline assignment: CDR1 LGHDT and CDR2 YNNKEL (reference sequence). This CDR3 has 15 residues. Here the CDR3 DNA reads TGTGCCAGCAGCCAGGAGCGACAGAGTTACAATGAGCAGTTCTTC. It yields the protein CASSQERQSYNEQFF.

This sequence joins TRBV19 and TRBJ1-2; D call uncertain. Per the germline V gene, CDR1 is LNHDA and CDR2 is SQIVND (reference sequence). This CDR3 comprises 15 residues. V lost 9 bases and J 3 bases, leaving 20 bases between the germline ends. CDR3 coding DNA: TGTGCCAGCCGCCGGGAGCCCCCAAGGGACTATGGCTACACCTTC. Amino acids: CASRREPPRDYGYTF. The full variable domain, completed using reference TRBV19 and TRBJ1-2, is DGGITQSPKYLFRKEGQNVTLSCEQNLNHDAMYWYRQDPGQGLRLIYYSQIVNDFQKGDIAEGYSVSREKKESFPLTVTSAQKNPTAFYLCASRREPPRDYGYTFGSGTRLTVV.

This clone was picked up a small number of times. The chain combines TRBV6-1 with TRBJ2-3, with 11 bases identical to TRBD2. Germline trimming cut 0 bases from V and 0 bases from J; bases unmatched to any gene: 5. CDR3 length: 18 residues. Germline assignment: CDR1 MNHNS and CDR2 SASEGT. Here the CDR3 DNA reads TGTGCCAGCAGTGAAGCGGTACTAGCGGGGGCTAGCACAGATACGCAGTATTTT. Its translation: CASSEAVLAGASTDTQYF.

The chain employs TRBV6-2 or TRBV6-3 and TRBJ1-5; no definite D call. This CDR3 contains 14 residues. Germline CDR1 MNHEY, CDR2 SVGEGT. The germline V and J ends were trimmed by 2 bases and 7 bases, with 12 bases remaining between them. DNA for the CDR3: TGTGCCAGCAGTTACAAGGGAGGGAGCCAGCCCCAGCATTTT. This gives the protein CASSYKGGSQPQHF.

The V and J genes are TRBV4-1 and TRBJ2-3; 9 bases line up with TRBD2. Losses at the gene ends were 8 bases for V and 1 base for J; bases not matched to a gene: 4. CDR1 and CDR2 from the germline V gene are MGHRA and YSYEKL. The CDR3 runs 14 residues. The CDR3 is CASSQREGTDTQYF. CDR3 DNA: TGCGCCAGCTCCCAGCGGGAGGGCACAGATACGCAGTATTTT.

The CDR3 nucleotides read TGTGCCAGCACTCCTGGGCCGGGGAGCAGGCCCCAGCATTTT. Its translation is CASTPGPGSRPQHF. The chain recombines TRBV28 with TRBJ1-5; no definite D call. Germline assignment: CDR1 MDHEN and CDR2 SYDVKM. Trimming left V 7 bases short and J 9 bases short, with 19 bases between. CDR3 length equals 14 residues.

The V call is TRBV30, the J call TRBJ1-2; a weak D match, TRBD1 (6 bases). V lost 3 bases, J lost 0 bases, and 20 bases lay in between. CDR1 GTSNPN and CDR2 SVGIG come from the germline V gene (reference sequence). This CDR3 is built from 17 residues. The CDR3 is CAWRGALPGVANYGYTF. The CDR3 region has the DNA TGTGCCTGGAGGGGAGCTCTACCAGGGGTAGCTAACTATGGCTACACCTTC. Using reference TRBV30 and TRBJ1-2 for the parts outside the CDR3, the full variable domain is SQTIHQWPATLVQPVGSPLSLECTVEGTSNPNLYWYRQAAGRGLQLLFYSVGIGQISSEVPQNLSASRPQDRQFILSSKKLLLSDSGFYLCAWRGALPGVANYGYTFGSGTRLTVV.

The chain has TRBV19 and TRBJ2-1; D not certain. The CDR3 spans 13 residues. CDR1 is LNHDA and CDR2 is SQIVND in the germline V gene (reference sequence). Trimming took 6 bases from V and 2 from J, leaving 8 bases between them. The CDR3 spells CASSPRTYNEQFF. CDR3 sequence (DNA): TGTGCCAGTAGCCCCAGGACCTACAATGAGCAGTTCTTC.

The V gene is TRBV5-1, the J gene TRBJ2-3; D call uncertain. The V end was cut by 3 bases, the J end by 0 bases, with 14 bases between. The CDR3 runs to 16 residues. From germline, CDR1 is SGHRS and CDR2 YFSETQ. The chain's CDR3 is CASSSARYESTDTQYF. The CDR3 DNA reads TGCGCCAGCAGCTCTGCCCGTTATGAGAGCACAGATACGCAGTATTTT.

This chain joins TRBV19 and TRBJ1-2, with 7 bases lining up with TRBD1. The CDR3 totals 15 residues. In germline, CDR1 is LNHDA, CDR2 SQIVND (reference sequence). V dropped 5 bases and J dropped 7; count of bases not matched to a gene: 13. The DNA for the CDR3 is TGTGCCAGTAGTGCCTTCAGGGGGGTGCTACGTGGCTACACCTTC. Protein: CASSAFRGVLRGYTF.

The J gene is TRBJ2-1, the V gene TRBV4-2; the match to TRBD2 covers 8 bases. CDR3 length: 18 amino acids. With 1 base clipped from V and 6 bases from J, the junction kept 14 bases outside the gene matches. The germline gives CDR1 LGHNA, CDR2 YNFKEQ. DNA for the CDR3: TGTGCCAGCAGCCAAGTTAGCGGGGTAGCACTCTGGGGCAATGAGCAGTTCTTC. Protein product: CASSQVSGVALWGNEQFF.

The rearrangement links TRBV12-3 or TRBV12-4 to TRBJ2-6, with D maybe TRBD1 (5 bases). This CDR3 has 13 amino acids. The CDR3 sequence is CGIGVVGANVLTF. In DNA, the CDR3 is TGTGGCATAGGGGTAGTTGGGGCCAACGTCCTGACTTTC.

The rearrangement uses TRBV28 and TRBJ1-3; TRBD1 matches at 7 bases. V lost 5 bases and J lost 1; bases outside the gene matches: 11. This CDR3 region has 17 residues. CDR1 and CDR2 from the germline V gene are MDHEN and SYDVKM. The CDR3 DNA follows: TGTGCCAGCAGTCTCCAATCCGGGACAGTTTCTGGAAACACCATATATTTT. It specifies CASSLQSGTVSGNTIYF.

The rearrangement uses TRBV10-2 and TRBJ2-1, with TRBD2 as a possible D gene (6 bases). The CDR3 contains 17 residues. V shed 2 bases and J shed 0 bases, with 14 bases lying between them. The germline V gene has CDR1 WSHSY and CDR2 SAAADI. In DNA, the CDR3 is TGCGCCAGCAGTGAGCCCCGGGACTCGAGCTCCTACAATGAGCAGTTCTTC. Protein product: CASSEPRDSSSYNEQFF.

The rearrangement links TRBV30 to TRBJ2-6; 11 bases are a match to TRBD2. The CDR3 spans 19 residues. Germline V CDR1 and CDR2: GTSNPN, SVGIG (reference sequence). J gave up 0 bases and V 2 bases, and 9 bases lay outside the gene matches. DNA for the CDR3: TGTGCCTGGAGTCAAAAGCTAGCGGGGGGACCCTCTGGGGCCAACGTCCTGACTTTC. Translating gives CAWSQKLAGGPSGANVLTF.

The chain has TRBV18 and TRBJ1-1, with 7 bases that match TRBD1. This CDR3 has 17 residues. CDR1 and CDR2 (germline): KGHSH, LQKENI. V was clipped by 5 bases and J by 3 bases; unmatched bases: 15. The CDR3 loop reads CASSSTRLQGWDTEAFF. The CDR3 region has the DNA TGTGCCAGCTCATCCACTAGACTACAGGGGTGGGACACTGAAGCTTTCTTT. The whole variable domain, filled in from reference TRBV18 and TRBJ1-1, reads NAGVMQNPRHLVRRRGQEARLRCSPMKGHSHVYWYRQLPEEGLKFMVYLQKENIIDESGMPKERFSAEFPKEGPSILRIQQVVRGDSAAYFCASSSTRLQGWDTEAFFGQGTRLTVV.

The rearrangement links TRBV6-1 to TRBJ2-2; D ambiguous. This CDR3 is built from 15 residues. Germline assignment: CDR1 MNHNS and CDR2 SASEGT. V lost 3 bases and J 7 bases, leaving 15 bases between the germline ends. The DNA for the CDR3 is TGTGCCAGCAGTGAGGGCAGTCAGCTTTTCGGGGAGCTGTTTTTT. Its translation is CASSEGSQLFGELFF.

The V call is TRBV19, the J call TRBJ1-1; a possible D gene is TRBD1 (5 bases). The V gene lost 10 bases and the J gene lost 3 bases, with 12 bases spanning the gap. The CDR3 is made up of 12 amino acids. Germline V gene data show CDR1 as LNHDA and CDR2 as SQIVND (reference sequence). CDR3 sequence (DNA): TGTGCCACCGGATGGGGGGACACTGAAGCTTTCTTT. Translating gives CATGWGDTEAFF. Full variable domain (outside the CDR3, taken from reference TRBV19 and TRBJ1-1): DGGITQSPKYLFRKEGQNVTLSCEQNLNHDAMYWYRQDPGQGLRLIYYSQIVNDFQKGDIAEGYSVSREKKESFPLTVTSAQKNPTAFYLCATGWGDTEAFFGQGTRLTVV.

CDR3 bases: TGTGCCAGCAGCTCTACCGGGACAGCCAACTCCTACGAGCAGTACTTC. It codes for CASSSTGTANSYEQYF. The chain combines TRBV5-6 with TRBJ2-7; 7 bases are a match to TRBD1. The CDR3 consists of 16 residues. CDR1 and CDR2 (germline): SGHDT, YYEEEE. V gave up 3 bases and J gave up 0 bases; unmatched junction bases: 9.

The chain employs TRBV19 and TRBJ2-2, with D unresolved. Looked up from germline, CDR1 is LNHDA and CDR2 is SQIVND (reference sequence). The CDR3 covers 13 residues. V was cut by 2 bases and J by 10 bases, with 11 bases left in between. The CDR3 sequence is CASSISVRVELFF. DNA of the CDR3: TGTGCCAGTAGTATATCAGTTCGGGTGGAGCTGTTTTTT.

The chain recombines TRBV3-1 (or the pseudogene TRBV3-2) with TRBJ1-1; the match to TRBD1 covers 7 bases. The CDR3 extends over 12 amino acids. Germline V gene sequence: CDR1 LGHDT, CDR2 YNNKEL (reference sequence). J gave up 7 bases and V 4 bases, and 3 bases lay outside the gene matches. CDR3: CASSLRQGEAFF. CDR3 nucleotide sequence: TGTGCCAGCAGCCTAAGACAGGGTGAAGCTTTCTTT.

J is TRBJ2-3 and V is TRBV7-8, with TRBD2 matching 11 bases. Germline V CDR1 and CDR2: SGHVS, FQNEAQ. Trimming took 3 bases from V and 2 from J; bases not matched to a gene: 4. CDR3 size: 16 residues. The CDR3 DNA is TGTGCCAGCAGCTTGGTAGCGGGGGGGCACACAGATACGCAGTATTTT. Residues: CASSLVAGGHTDTQYF. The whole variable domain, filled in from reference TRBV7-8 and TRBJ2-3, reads GAGVSQSPRYKVAKRGQDVALRCDPISGHVSLFWYQQALGQGPEFLTYFQNEAQLDKSGLPSDRFFAERPEGSVSTLKIQRTQQEDSAVYLCASSLVAGGHTDTQYFGPGTRLTVL.

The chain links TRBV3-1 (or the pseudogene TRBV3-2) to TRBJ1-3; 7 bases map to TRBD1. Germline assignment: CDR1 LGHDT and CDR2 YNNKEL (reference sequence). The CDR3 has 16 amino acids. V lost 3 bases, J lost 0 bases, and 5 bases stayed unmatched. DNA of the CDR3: TGTGCCAGCAGCCAGCTCCGGGACAGCTCTGGAAACACCATATATTTT. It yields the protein CASSQLRDSSGNTIYF.

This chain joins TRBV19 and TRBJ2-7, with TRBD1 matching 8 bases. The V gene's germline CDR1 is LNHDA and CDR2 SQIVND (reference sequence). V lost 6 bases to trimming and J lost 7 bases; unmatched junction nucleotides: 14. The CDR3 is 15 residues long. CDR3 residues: CASSQARTGFYEQYF. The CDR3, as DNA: TGTGCCAGTAGCCAAGCCAGGACAGGGTTTTATGAGCAGTACTTC.

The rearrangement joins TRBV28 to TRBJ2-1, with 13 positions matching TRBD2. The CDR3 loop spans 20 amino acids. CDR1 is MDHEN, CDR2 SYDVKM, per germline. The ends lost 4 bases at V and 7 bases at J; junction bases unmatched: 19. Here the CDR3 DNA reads TGTGCCAGCAGTTCCTACGGGACAGAGGTCGGACTAGCGGGAGCTAATGAGCAGTTCTTC. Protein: CASSSYGTEVGLAGANEQFF.